This T cell receptor (beta chain) was documented in a study of T cell responses to AZD1222 COVID-19 vaccine. Trimming shortened V by 7 bases and J by 1 base, and 8 bases separated the two germline ends. Per the germline V gene, CDR1 is WSHSY and CDR2 is SAAADI. The CDR3 is made up of 13 amino acids. Notes on the study in general: Nearly half of spike-specific TCRs reportedly target unmutated variant regions. Most donors were white British and more were female, and clonal diversity was possibly underestimated. Baseline seropositives among AZD1222 recipients totaled only 5 to 7.

Measured with immunoSEQ multiplex PCR; TCRdb has only the in-frame clones, and not every one. The sample lists 140,000 or so clones, 75% to 90% occurring once. Comments on this clone: Its antigen is currently unknown.

This clonotype was obtained from an adult in good health. This sequence joins TRBV10-2 and TRBJ2-1; D gene ambiguous. The source was peripheral blood, collected on day 0 of AZD1222 vaccination. As DNA, the CDR3 is TGCGCCAGCAACGGGCCTTCCTACAATGAGCAGTTCTTC. Its translation is CASNGPSYNEQFF.